This T cell receptor beta chain was found in a study of T-cell reconstitution after alpha-beta-depleted transplantation in children. Trimming removed 0 bases from V and 6 bases from J; junction bases left unmatched: 11. Germline CDR1 SGHRS, CDR2 YFSETQ. The CDR3 has 18 amino acids. Researchers prepared the TCRbeta library using unique molecular identifiers, the study reports. MiXCR, run by TCRdb on the PCR reads, gives a single entry per CDR3 protein. The sample includes hundreds of thousands of distinct CDR3 sequences, 9.9% of them seen just once. This TCR was sampled from a human donor who donated a stem cell graft to a child with SCID. The sample here was PBMCs from the stem cell graft donor, taken from the stem cell graft. This chain uses TRBV5-1 with TRBJ2-5, with 13 bases aligning to TRBD2. This chain's CDR3 is CASSLDTWTSGGAKTQYF. The DNA for the CDR3 is TGCGCCAGCAGCTTGGATACATGGACTAGCGGGGGCGCGAAGACCCAGTACTTC.